The 20 T cell receptor beta chains below all came from one sample that was sequenced in a study of cytomegalovirus exposure and HLA in healthy donors. PCR used 60 Vbeta primers and 13 Jbeta primers. The repertoire was sequenced with immunoSEQ multiplex PCR; TCRdb's copy has only in-frame clones and lacks some. In all, the sample yields roughly 200,000 clones. Sequencing was done on a sample of PBMCs. All receptors come from a man in his thirties or forties in good health and CMV-seronegative.

This chain uses TRBV5-1 with TRBJ2-2, with D uncertain. The CDR3 spans 13 residues. Germline CDR1 is SGHRS and CDR2 is YFSETQ. Trimming pared 4 bases from V and 3 bases from J, leaving 7 bases between. CDR3 coding DNA: TGCGCCAGCAGCGACTCAGACACCGGGGAGCTGTTTTTT. It codes for CASSDSDTGELFF.

V is TRBV7-9 and J is TRBJ1-1, with TRBD1 matching 8 bases. This CDR3 region has 13 residues. CDR1 and CDR2 (germline): SEHNR, FQNEAQ (reference sequence). The J segment lost 7 bases and the V segment lost 3 bases, leaving 4 bases of the junction unmatched. The CDR3 spells CASSFRGQDEAFF. DNA for the CDR3: TGTGCCAGCAGCTTCAGGGGACAGGATGAAGCTTTCTTT.

The chain employs TRBV11-2 and TRBJ1-1, with 7 bases matching TRBD1. Germline CDR1 and CDR2: SGHAT and FQNNGV. V dropped 5 bases and J dropped 6; count of bases not matched to a gene: 6. This CDR3 has 13 amino acids. The CDR3 DNA follows: TGTGCCAGCAGCATCCGACAGGGCGCTGAAGCTTTCTTT. This sequence encodes CASSIRQGAEAFF. The variable domain in full, completed from reference TRBV11-2 and TRBJ1-1, reads EAGVAQSPRYKIIEKRQSVAFWCNPISGHATLYWYQQILGQGPKLLIQFQNNGVVDDSQLPKDRFSAERLKGVDSTLKIQPAKLEDSAVYLCASSIRQGAEAFFGQGTRLTVV.

This rearrangement joins TRBV6-6 to TRBJ2-1; TRBD2 matches at 10 bases. This CDR3 contains 14 residues. The junction had 3 bases not matched to a gene; V was cut back by 5 bases and J by 5 bases. Germline CDR1 is MNHNY and CDR2 is SVGAGI (reference sequence). As DNA, the CDR3 is TGTGCCAGCAGTCGAACTAGCGGGGACAATGAGCAGTTCTTC. This encodes CASSRTSGDNEQFF.

This chain connects TRBV5-8 to TRBJ2-7, with 7 positions matching TRBD1. V gave up 2 bases and J gave up 6 bases; unmatched junction bases: 8. This CDR3 spans 14 amino acids. Germline loops: CDR1 SGHTS, CDR2 YDEGEE. The CDR3 loop is CASSFRDSLFEQYF. DNA of the CDR3: TGTGCCAGCAGCTTCCGGGACAGCCTTTTCGAGCAGTACTTC.

This chain links TRBV7-9 with TRBJ1-1, with TRBD1 as a possible D gene (5 bases). V lost 8 bases and J 5 bases, leaving 24 bases between the germline ends. The CDR3 length is 16 residues. Germline lookup yields CDR1 SEHNR and CDR2 FQNEAQ (reference sequence). CDR3 nucleotides: TGTGCCAGCGGGGGGGGGACCTCGGGGCAATATACTGAAGCTTTCTTT. It encodes CASGGGTSGQYTEAFF.

This rearrangement joins TRBV18 to TRBJ1-2; 7 bases align to TRBD1. The trim removed 3 bases at V and 3 bases at J, leaving 7 bases unmatched. The germline CDR1 and CDR2 sequences are KGHSH and LQKENI. The CDR3 is made up of 15 amino acids. CDR3 residues: CASSPTGAADYGYTF. As DNA, the CDR3 is TGTGCCAGCTCACCCACAGGGGCGGCGGACTATGGCTACACCTTC.

This chain joins TRBV5-6 and TRBJ1-1, with 10 positions matching TRBD1. J gave up 6 bases and V 4 bases, and 9 bases lay outside the gene matches. This CDR3 has 15 amino acids. The germline V gene has CDR1 SGHDT and CDR2 YYEEEE. The CDR3 region has the DNA TGTGCCAGCAGCGGGACAGGACAGGGGGTAGCTGAAGCTTTCTTT. This codes for CASSGTGQGVAEAFF.

A word on this clone: The conserved phenylalanine or tryptophan is not found at the CDR3 terminus, so this likely reflects a read error. The genes are TRBV19 and TRBJ1-1, with TRBD1 matching over 8 bases. Germline values: CDR1 LNHDA, CDR2 SQIVND (reference sequence). The ends lost 3 bases at V and 1 base at J; junction bases unmatched: 4. The length of the CDR3 is 15 residues. The CDR3 nucleotides read TGTGCCAGTAGTATGACAGGGGTGGGGAACACTGAAGCTTTCTCT. The encoded protein is CASSMTGVGNTEAFS.

V is TRBV19 and J is TRBJ2-5; TRBD1 matches at 9 bases. Unmatched junction bases numbered 10, after V lost 6 bases and J lost 5 bases. The CDR3 is 15 amino acids. The germline CDR1 and CDR2 sequences are LNHDA and SQIVND (reference sequence). As DNA, the CDR3 is TGTGCCAGTAGGGGACGGGACAGGGCGGGCGAGACCCAGTACTTC. Translating gives CASRGRDRAGETQYF.

CDR3: CASSLAYRDNYGYTF. The CDR3 DNA is TGTGCCAGCAGCTTAGCCTACAGGGATAACTATGGCTACACCTTC. The chain couples TRBV11-3 to TRBJ1-2; the D gene is possibly TRBD1 (6 bases). The CDR3 sequence is 15 residues long. Germline loops: CDR1 SGHNT, CDR2 YENEEA. Trimming left V 1 base short and J 1 base short, with 10 bases between.

The chain combines TRBV25-1 with TRBJ2-5; weak D call: TRBD2 (5 bases). The CDR3 is 15 amino acids. V lost 2 bases, J lost 4 bases, and 14 bases lay in between. Germline CDR1 reads MGHDK; CDR2 reads SYGVNS. CDR3 region: CASSEISDSVETQYF. CDR3 DNA: TGTGCCAGCAGTGAAATTTCGGATAGCGTAGAGACCCAGTACTTC.

This sequence joins TRBV12-5 and TRBJ2-5; 8 bases align to TRBD2. V lost 6 bases and J lost 2; bases outside the gene matches: 5. Germline V gene lookup returns CDR1 LGHNT and CDR2 FRNRAP. CDR3 length equals 14 residues. CDR3 sequence reads: CASGPTSGQETQYF. Written as DNA, the CDR3 is TGTGCTAGTGGCCCCACTAGCGGTCAAGAGACCCAGTACTTC.

V usage is TRBV19 and J usage is TRBJ1-5; TRBD1 aligns across 8 bases. J was trimmed by 4 bases and V by 5 bases; bases with no gene match: 16. The germline V gene encodes CDR1 LNHDA and CDR2 SQIVND (reference sequence). The CDR3 is 18 amino acids. CDR3 protein: CASSPGPLGQGTNQPQHF. The CDR3 bases are TGTGCCAGTAGTCCAGGACCCCTTGGACAGGGAACGAATCAGCCCCAGCATTTT.

The chain combines TRBV6-6 with TRBJ1-2; weak D call: TRBD1 (5 bases). Germline values: CDR1 MNHNY, CDR2 SVGAGI (reference sequence). Trimming removed 6 bases from V and 4 bases from J, with 18 bases in between. This CDR3 comprises 15 residues. Written as DNA, the CDR3 is TGTGCCAGCAGCTCCGGGACTACCAACTTCTATGGCTACACCTTC. Protein: CASSSGTTNFYGYTF.

The V gene is TRBV27, the J gene TRBJ2-5; D gene uncertain. CDR1 is MNHEY, CDR2 SMNVEV, per germline (reference sequence). The CDR3 length is 11 residues. Trimming cost V 6 bases and J 2 bases, with 4 bases left between them. DNA for the CDR3: TGTGCCAGCAGCGCGCAAGAGACCCAGTACTTC. Translated: CASSAQETQYF.

V and J are TRBV10-3 and TRBJ2-2; tentatively, D is TRBD2 (5 bases). V shed 1 base and J shed 6 bases, with 9 bases lying between them. The V gene's germline CDR1 is ENHRY and CDR2 SYGVKD. The CDR3 has 14 residues. The CDR3 nucleotides read TGTGCCATCAGTGAGTTTGTGGGAGCCGGGGAGCTGTTTTTT. It codes for CAISEFVGAGELFF.

This chain uses TRBV7-3 with TRBJ2-3; D gene unclear. CDR1 is SGHTA and CDR2 is FQGTGA in the germline V gene. This CDR3 region has 13 residues. Trimming left V 5 bases short and J 5 bases short, with 11 bases between. The CDR3 DNA sequence: TGTGCCAGCAGCCTCCCCCTTATAGATACGCAGTATTTT. Its translation: CASSLPLIDTQYF. Using reference TRBV7-3 and TRBJ2-3 for the parts outside the CDR3, the full variable domain is GAGVSQTPSNKVTEKGKYVELRCDPISGHTALYWYRQSLGQGPEFLIYFQGTGAADDSGLPNDRFFAVRPEGSVSTLKIQRTERGDSAVYLCASSLPLIDTQYFGPGTRLTVL.

This rearrangement joins TRBV11-2 to TRBJ2-1; TRBD2 aligns across 9 bases. The V gene end was trimmed by 0 bases and the J gene end by 0 bases; junction bases not matched to a gene: 9. Looked up from germline, CDR1 is SGHAT and CDR2 is FQNNGV. The length of the CDR3 is 19 residues. The DNA for the CDR3 is TGTGCCAGCAGCTTAGAAGAGGCGGGGGGGCGGAGCTCCTACAATGAGCAGTTCTTC. Protein product: CASSLEEAGGRSSYNEQFF.

This chain uses TRBV4-1 with TRBJ2-5, with D maybe TRBD1 (6 bases). Trimming left V 1 base short and J 2 bases short, with 17 bases between. This CDR3 is built from 17 residues. Germline V CDR1 and CDR2: MGHRA, YSYEKL. This chain's CDR3 is CASSQAPPGQGQETQYF. CDR3 in DNA: TGCGCCAGCAGCCAAGCCCCTCCGGGGCAGGGGCAAGAGACCCAGTACTTC.